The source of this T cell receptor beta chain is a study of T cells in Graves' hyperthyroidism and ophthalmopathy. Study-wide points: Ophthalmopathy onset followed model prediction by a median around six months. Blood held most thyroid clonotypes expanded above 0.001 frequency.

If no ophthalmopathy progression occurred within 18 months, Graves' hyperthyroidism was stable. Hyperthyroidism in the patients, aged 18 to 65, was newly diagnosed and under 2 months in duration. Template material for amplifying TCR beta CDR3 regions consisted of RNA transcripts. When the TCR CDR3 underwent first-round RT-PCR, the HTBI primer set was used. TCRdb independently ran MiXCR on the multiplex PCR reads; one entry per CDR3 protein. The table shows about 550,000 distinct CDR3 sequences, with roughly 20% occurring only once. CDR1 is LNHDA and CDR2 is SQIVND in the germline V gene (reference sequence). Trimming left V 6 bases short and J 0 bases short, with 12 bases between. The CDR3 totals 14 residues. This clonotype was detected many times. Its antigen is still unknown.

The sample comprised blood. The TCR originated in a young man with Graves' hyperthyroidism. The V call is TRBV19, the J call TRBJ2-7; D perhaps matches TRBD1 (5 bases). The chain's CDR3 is CASSLDIYSYEQYF. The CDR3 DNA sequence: TGTGCCAGTAGCTTGGACATATACTCCTACGAGCAGTACTTC.